This passage covers 15 T cell receptor beta chains from one sample sequenced in a study of cytomegalovirus exposure and HLA in healthy donors. Primers for the PCR totalled 60 Vbeta and 13 Jbeta. Sequencing was performed with immunoSEQ multiplex PCR; in TCRdb, only in-frame clones are kept and a portion is missing. The sample shows about 82,000 clones, about 77% of them seen only once. The sample comprised PBMCs. These receptors were taken from a man in his fifties in good health and CMV-seronegative.

V and J are TRBV6-1 and TRBJ2-2; TRBD2 matches 11 bases. V gave up 4 bases and J gave up 4 bases; unmatched junction bases: 5. The germline V gene encodes CDR1 MNHNS and CDR2 SASEGT. The CDR3 has 16 amino acids. CDR3 sequence: CASSVLAGGGTGELFF. The CDR3 bases are TGTGCCAGCAGTGTGCTAGCGGGGGGAGGCACCGGGGAGCTGTTTTTT.

This clone appeared once. This rearrangement joins TRBV2 to TRBJ2-7; 8 bases line up with TRBD2. The CDR3 contains 15 residues. J gave up 1 base and V 11 bases, and 13 bases lay outside the gene matches. Germline V gene sequence: CDR1 SNHLY, CDR2 FYNNEI. The CDR3 bases are TGTGCCTCCTCCCGAGGAGCGGGGGATTCCTACGAGCAGTACTTC. Translated: CASSRGAGDSYEQYF.

The chain uses TRBV5-1 and TRBJ1-5; D remains ambiguous. The CDR3 totals 13 residues. Germline V lookup: CDR1 SGHRS, CDR2 YFSETQ. V was pared by 0 bases and J by 6 bases, with 7 bases between. The DNA for the CDR3 is TGCGCCAGCAGCTTGGCCCTCGGTCAGCCCCAGCATTTT. Protein sequence: CASSLALGQPQHF.

J is TRBJ2-5 and V is TRBV11-2; 8 bases map to TRBD2. The germline CDR1 and CDR2 sequences are SGHAT and FQNNGV. With V trimmed by 7 bases and J by 2 bases, 9 bases remained unmatched. The CDR3 covers 15 residues. CDR3 sequence reads: CASNPWGLGQETQYF. In DNA, the CDR3 is TGTGCCAGCAACCCGTGGGGACTAGGTCAAGAGACCCAGTACTTC.

The chain combines TRBV9 with TRBJ2-7; D is unclear. The CDR3 consists of 13 residues. Looked up from germline, CDR1 is SGDLS and CDR2 is YYNGEE. The DNA for the CDR3 is TGTGTCATCTACCCTGACGGGTCCTACGAGCAGTACTTC. This gives the protein CVIYPDGSYEQYF.

The rearrangement uses TRBV6-5 and TRBJ2-1, with 12 bases aligning to TRBD2. The CDR3 runs to 16 residues. The V and J ends lost 2 bases and 7 bases, in that order; junction bases with no gene match: 6. The germline V gene encodes CDR1 MNHEY and CDR2 SVGAGI. The CDR3 DNA reads TGTGCCAGCAGTTACCATCTGACTAGCGGGGGTAATGAGCAGTTCTTC. This translates into CASSYHLTSGGNEQFF.

The chain recombines TRBV6-1 with TRBJ1-5; TRBD1 agrees at 7 bases. The J segment lost 0 bases and the V segment lost 3 bases, leaving 2 bases of the junction unmatched. The CDR3 runs 15 residues. Per the germline V gene, CDR1 is MNHNS and CDR2 is SASEGT. This CDR3 is CASSETGYSNQPQHF. The CDR3 nucleotides read TGTGCCAGCAGTGAGACAGGGTATAGCAATCAGCCCCAGCATTTT.

The genes are TRBV4-1 and TRBJ1-5; tentative D call: TRBD1 (6 bases). The CDR3 is made up of 17 amino acids. V dropped 0 bases and J dropped 6 bases, with 18 bases sitting between them. Germline values: CDR1 MGHRA, CDR2 YSYEKL. The CDR3 bases are TGCGCCAGCAGCCAAGAAGGGGGAAGGGGTGGGAGTCAGCCCCAGCATTTT. Translation gives CASSQEGGRGGSQPQHF.

This rearrangement joins TRBV18 to TRBJ1-1, with TRBD1 as a possible D gene (5 bases). CDR1 and CDR2 from the germline V gene are KGHSH and LQKENI. The V end was cut by 3 bases, the J end by 1 base, with 15 bases between. CDR3 size: 16 residues. The DNA for the CDR3 is TGTGCCAGCTCACCCGTAGCGGGGGGTAGGAACACTGAAGCTTTCTTT. This translates into CASSPVAGGRNTEAFF.

V and J are TRBV12-2 and TRBJ2-7; the table's D call TRBD2 went unverified against the DNA. TRBV12-2 has pseudogene status. The CDR3 covers 16 residues. The CDR3 protein is CASRSRDFRPSYEQYF. The CDR3 DNA is TGTGCAAGTCGCTCACGGGACTTTCGACCCTCCTACGAGCAGTACTTC.

The J gene is TRBJ2-7, the V gene TRBV7-2; D is unclear. Trimming removed 3 bases at V and 3 bases at J, with 12 bases between. This CDR3 region has 14 residues. Germline V gene data show CDR1 as SGHTA and CDR2 as FQGNSA. The CDR3 region has the DNA TGTGCCAGCAGCTTGTCCTATGTTGGCTACGAGCAGTACTTC. This translates into CASSLSYVGYEQYF. The full variable domain, its missing parts supplied by reference TRBV7-2 and TRBJ2-7, is GAGVSQSPSNKVTEKGKDVELRCDPISGHTALYWYRQSLGQGLEFLIYFQGNSAPDKSGLPSDRFSAERTGGSVSTLTIQRTQQEDSAVYLCASSLSYVGYEQYFGPGTRLTVT.

The gene calls are TRBV2 and TRBJ1-5, with TRBD1 identical over 7 bases. Germline values: CDR1 SNHLY, CDR2 FYNNEI. The CDR3 has 12 residues. V shed 6 bases, J shed 10 bases, and the junction held 6 bases outside the gene matches. The CDR3 loop is CASRGDRPPQHF. The CDR3 DNA reads TGTGCCAGCAGGGGGGACAGACCTCCCCAGCATTTT.

The V gene is TRBV20-1, the J gene TRBJ2-5, with D unresolved. The CDR3 has 10 residues. Per the germline V gene, CDR1 is DFQATT and CDR2 is SNEGSKA (reference sequence). CDR3 DNA: TGCGTTTTAGACACTGATCCCCAGTACTTC. Its translation: CVLDTDPQYF.

This clone has just one count. This chain connects TRBV4-2 to TRBJ2-5; 11 nucleotides line up with TRBD2. V was clipped by 5 bases and J by 0 bases; unmatched bases: 2. Germline loops: CDR1 LGHNA, CDR2 YNFKEQ. This CDR3 is built from 15 residues. CDR3 amino acids: CASSASGGYQETQYF. In nucleotides, the CDR3 is TGTGCCAGCAGCGCTAGCGGGGGGTACCAAGAGACCCAGTACTTC.

A few counts support this clone. The chain combines TRBV6-1 with TRBJ2-7, with D possibly TRBD1 on 5 matching bases. Looked up from germline, CDR1 is MNHNS and CDR2 is SASEGT. This CDR3 has 13 residues. Trimming took 8 bases from V and 3 from J, leaving 14 bases between them. CDR3 amino acids: CASPGILSYEQYF. For the CDR3, the DNA is TGTGCCAGCCCAGGGATTTTAAGCTACGAGCAGTACTTC.